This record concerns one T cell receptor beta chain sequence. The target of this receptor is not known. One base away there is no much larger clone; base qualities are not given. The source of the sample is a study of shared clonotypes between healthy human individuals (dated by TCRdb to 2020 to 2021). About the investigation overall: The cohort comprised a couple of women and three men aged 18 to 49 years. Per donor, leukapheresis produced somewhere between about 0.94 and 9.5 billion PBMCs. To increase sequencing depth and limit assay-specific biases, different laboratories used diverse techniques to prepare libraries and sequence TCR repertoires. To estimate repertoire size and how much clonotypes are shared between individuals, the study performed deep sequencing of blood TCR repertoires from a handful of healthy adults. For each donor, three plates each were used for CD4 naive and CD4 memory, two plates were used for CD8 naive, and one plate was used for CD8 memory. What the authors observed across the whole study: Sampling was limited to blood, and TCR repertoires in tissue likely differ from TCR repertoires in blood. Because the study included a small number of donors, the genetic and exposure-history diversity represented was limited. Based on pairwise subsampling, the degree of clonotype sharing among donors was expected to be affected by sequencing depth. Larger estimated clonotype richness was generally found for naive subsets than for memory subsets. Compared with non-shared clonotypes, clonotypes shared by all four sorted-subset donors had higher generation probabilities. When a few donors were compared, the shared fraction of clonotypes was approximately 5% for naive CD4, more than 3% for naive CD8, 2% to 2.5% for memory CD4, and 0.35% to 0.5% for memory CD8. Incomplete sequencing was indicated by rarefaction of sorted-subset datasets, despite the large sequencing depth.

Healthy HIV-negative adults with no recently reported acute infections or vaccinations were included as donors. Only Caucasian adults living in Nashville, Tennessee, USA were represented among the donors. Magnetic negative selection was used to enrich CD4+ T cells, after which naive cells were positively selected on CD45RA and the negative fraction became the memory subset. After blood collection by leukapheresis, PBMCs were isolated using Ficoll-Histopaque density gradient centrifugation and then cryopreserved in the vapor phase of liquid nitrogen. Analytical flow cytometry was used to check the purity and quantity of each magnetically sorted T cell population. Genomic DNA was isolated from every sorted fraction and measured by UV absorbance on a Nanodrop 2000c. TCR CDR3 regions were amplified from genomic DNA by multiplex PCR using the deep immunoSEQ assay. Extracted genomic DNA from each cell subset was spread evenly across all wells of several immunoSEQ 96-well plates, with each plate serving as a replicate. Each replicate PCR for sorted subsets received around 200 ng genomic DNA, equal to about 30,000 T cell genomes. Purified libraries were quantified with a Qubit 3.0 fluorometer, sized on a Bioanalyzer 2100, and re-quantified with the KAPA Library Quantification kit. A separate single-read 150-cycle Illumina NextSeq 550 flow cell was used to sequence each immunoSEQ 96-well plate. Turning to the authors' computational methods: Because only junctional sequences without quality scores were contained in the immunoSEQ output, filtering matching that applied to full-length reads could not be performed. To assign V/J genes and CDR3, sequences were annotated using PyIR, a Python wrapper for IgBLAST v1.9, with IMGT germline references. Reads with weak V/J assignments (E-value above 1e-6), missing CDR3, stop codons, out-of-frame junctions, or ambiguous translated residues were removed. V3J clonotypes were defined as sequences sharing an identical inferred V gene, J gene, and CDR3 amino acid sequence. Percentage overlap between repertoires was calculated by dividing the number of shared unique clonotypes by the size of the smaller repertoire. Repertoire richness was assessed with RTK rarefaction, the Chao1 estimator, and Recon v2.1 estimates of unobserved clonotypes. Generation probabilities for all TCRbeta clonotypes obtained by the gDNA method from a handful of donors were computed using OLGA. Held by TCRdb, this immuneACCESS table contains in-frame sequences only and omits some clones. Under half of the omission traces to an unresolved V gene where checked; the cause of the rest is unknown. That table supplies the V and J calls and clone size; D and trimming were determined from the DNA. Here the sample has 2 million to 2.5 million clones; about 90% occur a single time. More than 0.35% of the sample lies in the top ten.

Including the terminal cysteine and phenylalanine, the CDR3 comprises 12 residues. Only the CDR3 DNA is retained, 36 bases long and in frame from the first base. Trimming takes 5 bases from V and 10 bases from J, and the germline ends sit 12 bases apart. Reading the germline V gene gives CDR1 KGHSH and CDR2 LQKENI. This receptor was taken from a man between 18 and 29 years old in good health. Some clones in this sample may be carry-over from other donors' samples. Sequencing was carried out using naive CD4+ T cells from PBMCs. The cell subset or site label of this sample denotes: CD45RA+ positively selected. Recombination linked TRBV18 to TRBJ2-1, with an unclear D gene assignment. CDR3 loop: CASSSALEEQFF. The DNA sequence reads TGTGCCAGCTCATCCGCTTTGGAAGAGCAGTTCTTC.